Sequencing of this T cell receptor beta chain was carried out in a study of naive and memory T cell subsets. V lost 0 bases and J lost 5, with 12 bases in between. This CDR3 contains 15 residues. Germline V gene lookup returns CDR1 SGHRS and CDR2 YFSETQ. Both TRBC1 and TRBC2 were covered by a beta constant-region primer of two equimolar oligonucleotides. TCRdb used MiXCR to reprocess the UMI-ligation and nested PCR reads, holding one entry per CDR3 protein. The data hold some 85,000 distinct CDR3 sequences, with around 12% observed a single time. What was sequenced was central memory CD4+ T cells from blood. The rearrangement links TRBV5-1 to TRBJ2-1; maybe TRBD2 (5 bases). The sequence derives from a human donor in good health. CDR3 sequence (DNA): TGCGCCAGCAGCTTGGGGTCGGAGGCGAACAATGAGCAGTTCTTC. It is translated as CASSLGSEANNEQFF.